The 14 T cell receptor beta chains below all came from one sample that was sequenced in a study of blood T cell repertoires in COVID-19. Sequencing was performed with immunoSEQ multiplex PCR; in TCRdb, only in-frame clones are kept and a portion is missing. Of approximately 450,000 clones listed, 85% to 90% are singletons. The sequencing input was peripheral blood. The receptors stem from a woman aged 25 to 39 with acute or convalescent COVID-19.

This sequence joins TRBV2 and TRBJ1-2; unclear D gene. V lost 1 base to trimming and J lost 6 bases, with 12 bases between them. The CDR3 runs to 14 residues. From germline, CDR1 is SNHLY and CDR2 FYNNEI. CDR3 region: CASSEGRGRDGYTF. CDR3 bases: TGTGCCAGCAGTGAAGGACGAGGGCGGGATGGCTACACCTTC.

The chain links TRBV23-1 to TRBJ1-5; 8 nucleotides agree with TRBD1. TRBV23-1 is classed as an ORF, of uncertain function. The V and J ends lost 6 bases and 0 bases, in that order; junction bases with no gene match: 7. This CDR3 is built from 16 residues. The CDR3 reads CASRMKTGDSNQPQHF. As DNA, the CDR3 is TGCGCCAGCAGGATGAAGACAGGGGATAGCAATCAGCCCCAGCATTTT.

The chain carries TRBV7-9 and TRBJ2-1; D is uncertain. Trimming took 2 bases from V and 0 from J, leaving 8 bases between them. The germline V gene encodes CDR1 SEHNR and CDR2 FQNEAQ (reference sequence). The CDR3 length is 15 residues. This CDR3 is CASSLFLSSYNEQFF. CDR3 nucleotide sequence: TGTGCCAGCAGCTTATTCTTGAGCTCCTACAATGAGCAGTTCTTC.

The chain combines TRBV30 with TRBJ1-2; unclear D gene. The CDR3 consists of 11 residues. The V end was cut by 0 bases, the J end by 13 bases, with 12 bases between. Germline CDR1 and CDR2: GTSNPN and SVGIG (reference sequence). The CDR3 protein is CAWSVLQAGTF. Here the CDR3 DNA reads TGTGCCTGGAGTGTACTTCAAGCTGGCACCTTC. Filled out from reference TRBV30 and TRBJ1-2, the complete variable domain reads SQTIHQWPATLVQPVGSPLSLECTVEGTSNPNLYWYRQAAGRGLQLLFYSVGIGQISSEVPQNLSASRPQDRQFILSSKKLLLSDSGFYLCAWSVLQAGTFGSGTRLTVV.

This chain links TRBV5-4 with TRBJ2-1; 7 bases fit TRBD2. Trimming at V came to 3 bases and at J to 0 bases, leaving 3 bases not matched to a gene. Germline V gene data show CDR1 as SGHNT and CDR2 as YYREEE (reference sequence). The CDR3 has 15 amino acids. The CDR3 bases are TGTGCCAGCAGCTCTACTAGCGTCTCCTACAATGAGCAGTTCTTC. It codes for CASSSTSVSYNEQFF.

The chain employs TRBV5-6 and TRBJ1-4; 8 bases match TRBD1. Germline V gives CDR1 SGHDT, CDR2 YYEEEE. With V trimmed by 2 bases and J by 4 bases, 1 base remained unmatched. The CDR3 covers 14 residues. The CDR3 sequence is CASSFGQGNEKLFF. CDR3 bases: TGTGCCAGCAGCTTCGGACAGGGTAATGAAAAACTGTTTTTT.

This chain uses TRBV9 with TRBJ2-7; 7 bases agree with TRBD1. The V and J ends lost 2 bases and 8 bases, in that order; junction bases with no gene match: 7. This CDR3 spans 13 amino acids. Germline V gene sequence: CDR1 SGDLS, CDR2 YYNGEE. CDR3 residues: CASSVGTAGKQYF. The DNA for the CDR3 is TGTGCCAGCAGCGTTGGGACAGCAGGCAAGCAGTACTTC.

This sequence joins TRBV30 and TRBJ1-6; D gene unclear. The CDR3 has 14 residues. The germline V gene has CDR1 GTSNPN and CDR2 SVGIG (reference sequence). The ends were cut back, 1 base at V and 8 bases at J, with 12 bases in the middle. DNA of the CDR3: TGTGCCTGGAGTGGCCCCAAGAGGGATTCACCCCTCCACTTT. Protein product: CAWSGPKRDSPLHF.

The gene calls are TRBV6-1 and TRBJ2-7, with 7 bases matching TRBD1. V gave up 3 bases and J gave up 3 bases; unmatched junction bases: 11. There are 16 residues in the CDR3. Per the germline V gene, CDR1 is MNHNS and CDR2 is SASEGT. The CDR3 DNA is TGTGCCAGCAGTGATGCCCCCGGGCAGGGGGTCTACGAGCAGTACTTC. It specifies CASSDAPGQGVYEQYF.

This clone has just one count. The chain has TRBV27 and TRBJ2-6; no firm D call. The ends were cut back, 3 bases at V and 3 bases at J, with 3 bases in the middle. CDR3 length equals 13 residues. Per germline, CDR1 MNHEY and CDR2 SMNVEV (reference sequence). CDR3 amino acids: CASSFSGANVLTF. DNA for the CDR3: TGTGCCAGCAGTTTTAGTGGGGCCAACGTCCTGACTTTC.

This clone was observed a few times. V and J are TRBV28 and TRBJ1-6, with 8 nucleotides matching TRBD1. The CDR3 consists of 16 residues. CDR1 is MDHEN, CDR2 SYDVKM, per germline. V shed 5 bases, J shed 6 bases, and the junction held 9 bases outside the gene matches. The CDR3 DNA reads as TGTGCCAGCAGTCTGCACCGGGACAGGCCTAATTCACCCCTCCACTTT. Translated, it gives CASSLHRDRPNSPLHF.

V usage is TRBV11-2 and J usage is TRBJ2-5, with TRBD2 matching 9 bases. The junction had 7 bases not matched to a gene; V was cut back by 3 bases and J by 5 bases. Germline values: CDR1 SGHAT, CDR2 FQNNGV. This CDR3 has 15 residues. CDR3 coding DNA: TGTGCCAGCAGCTTGGGCGGGGGGGCCAAGGAGACCCAGTACTTC. Its translation: CASSLGGGAKETQYF.

The chain employs TRBV30 and TRBJ2-6; D remains ambiguous. With 4 bases removed from V and 4 bases from J, the gap between germline ends came to 8 bases. Germline V CDR1 and CDR2: GTSNPN, SVGIG (reference sequence). The CDR3 totals 13 residues. CDR3 loop: CAWKLIGANVLTF. DNA of the CDR3: TGTGCCTGGAAGCTCATCGGGGCCAACGTCCTGACTTTC.

The chain employs TRBV13 and TRBJ2-4; 7 bases line up with TRBD2. V dropped 1 base and J dropped 3; count of bases not matched to a gene: 3. The CDR3 loop spans 15 amino acids. Germline lookup yields CDR1 PRHDT and CDR2 FYEKMQ (reference sequence). The CDR3 DNA is TGTGCCAGCAGCTTAGAAGGGGAGGGCAAAAACATTCAGTACTTC. This sequence encodes CASSLEGEGKNIQYF.